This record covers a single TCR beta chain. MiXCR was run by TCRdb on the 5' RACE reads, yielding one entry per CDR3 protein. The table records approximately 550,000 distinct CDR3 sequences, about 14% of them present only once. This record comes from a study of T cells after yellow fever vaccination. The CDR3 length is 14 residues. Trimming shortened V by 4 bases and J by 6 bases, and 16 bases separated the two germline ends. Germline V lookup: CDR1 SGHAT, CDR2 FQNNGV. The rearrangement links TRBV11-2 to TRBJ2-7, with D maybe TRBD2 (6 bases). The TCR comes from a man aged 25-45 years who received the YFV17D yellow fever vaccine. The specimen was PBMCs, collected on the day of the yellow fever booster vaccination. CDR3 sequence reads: CASSSRPGEIEQYF. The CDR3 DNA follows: TGTGCCAGCAGCTCCCGCCCGGGGGAAATCGAGCAGTACTTC. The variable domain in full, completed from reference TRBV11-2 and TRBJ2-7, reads EAGVAQSPRYKIIEKRQSVAFWCNPISGHATLYWYQQILGQGPKLLIQFQNNGVVDDSQLPKDRFSAERLKGVDSTLKIQPAKLEDSAVYLCASSSRPGEIEQYFGPGTRLTVT.